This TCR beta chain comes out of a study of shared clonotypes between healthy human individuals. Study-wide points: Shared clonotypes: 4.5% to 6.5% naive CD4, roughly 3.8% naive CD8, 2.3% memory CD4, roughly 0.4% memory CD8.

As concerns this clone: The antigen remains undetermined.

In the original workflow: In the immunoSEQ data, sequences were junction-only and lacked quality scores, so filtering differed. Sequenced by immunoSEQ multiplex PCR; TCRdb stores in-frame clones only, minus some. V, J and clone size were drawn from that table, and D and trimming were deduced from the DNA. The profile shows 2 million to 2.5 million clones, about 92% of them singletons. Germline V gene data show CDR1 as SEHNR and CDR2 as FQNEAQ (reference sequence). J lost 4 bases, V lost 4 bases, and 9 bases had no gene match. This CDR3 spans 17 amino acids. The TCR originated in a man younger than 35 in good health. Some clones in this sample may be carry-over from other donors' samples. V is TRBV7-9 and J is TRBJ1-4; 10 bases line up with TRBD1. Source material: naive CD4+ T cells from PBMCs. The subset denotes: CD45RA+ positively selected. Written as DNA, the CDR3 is TGTGCCAGCAGCTCCGACAGGGGGCGGGATGGTAATGAAAAACTGTTTTTT. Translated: CASSSDRGRDGNEKLFF.